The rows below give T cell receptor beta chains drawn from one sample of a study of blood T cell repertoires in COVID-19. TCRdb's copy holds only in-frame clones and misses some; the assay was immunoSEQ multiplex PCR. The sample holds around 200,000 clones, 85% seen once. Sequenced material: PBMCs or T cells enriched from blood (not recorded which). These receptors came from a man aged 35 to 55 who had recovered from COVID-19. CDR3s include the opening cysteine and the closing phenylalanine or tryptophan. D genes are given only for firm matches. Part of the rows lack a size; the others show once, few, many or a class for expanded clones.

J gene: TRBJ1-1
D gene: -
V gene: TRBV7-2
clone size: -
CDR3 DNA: TGTGCCAGCAGCTCCGGACAGAACACTGAAGCTTTCTTT
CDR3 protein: CASSSGQNTEAFF

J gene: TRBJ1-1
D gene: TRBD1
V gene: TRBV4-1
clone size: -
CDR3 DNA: TGCGCCAGCAGCCCCGCCGGGACAGCCGCGCCCCTAGCTTTCTTT
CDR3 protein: CASSPAGTAAPLAFF

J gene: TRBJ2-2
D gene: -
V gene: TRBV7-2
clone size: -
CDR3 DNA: TGTGCCAGCAGCTTAGGATGGGGGCCCGGGGGGACCGGGGAGCTGTTTTTT
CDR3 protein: CASSLGWGPGGTGELFF

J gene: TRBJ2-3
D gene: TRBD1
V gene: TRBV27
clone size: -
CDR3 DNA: TGTGCCAGCAGACAGAGGACAGGAGGAACAGATACGCAGTATTTT
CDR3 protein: CASRQRTGGTDTQYF

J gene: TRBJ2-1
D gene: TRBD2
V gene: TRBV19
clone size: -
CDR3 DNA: TGTGCCAGTAGTATAGATCCTAGCGGGAGCTACAATGAGCAGTTCTTC
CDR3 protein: CASSIDPSGSYNEQFF

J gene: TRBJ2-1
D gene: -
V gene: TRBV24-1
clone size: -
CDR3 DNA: TGTGCCACCAGGGAGAACACTGACAATGAGCAGTTCTTC
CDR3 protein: CATRENTDNEQFF

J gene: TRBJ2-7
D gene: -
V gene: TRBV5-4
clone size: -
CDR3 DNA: TGTGCCAGCAGCTCTTTGGGGGCAAACTACGAGCAGTACTTC
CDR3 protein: CASSSLGANYEQYF

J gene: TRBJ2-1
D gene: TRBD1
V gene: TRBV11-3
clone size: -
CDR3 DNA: TGTGCCAGCAGTTCCCGACAGGGGGCTGGGGATGAGCAGTTCTTC
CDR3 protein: CASSSRQGAGDEQFF

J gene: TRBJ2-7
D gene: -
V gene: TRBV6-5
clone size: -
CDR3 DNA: TGTGCCAGCAGTTTATCCGGACACAACTCCTACGAGCAGTACTTC
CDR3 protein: CASSLSGHNSYEQYF

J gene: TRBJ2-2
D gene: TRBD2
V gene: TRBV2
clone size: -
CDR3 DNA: TGTGCCAGCAGTACAGAGACTAGCGTAACCGGGGAGCTGTTTTTT
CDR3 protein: CASSTETSVTGELFF

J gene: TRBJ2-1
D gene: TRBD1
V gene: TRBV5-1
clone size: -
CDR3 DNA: TGCGCCAGCAGCTTGGCCTCTCTGGACAGGGGCTACAATGAGCAGTTCTTC
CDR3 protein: CASSLASLDRGYNEQFF

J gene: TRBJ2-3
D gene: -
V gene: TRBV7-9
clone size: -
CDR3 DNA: TGTGCCAGCAGCTTAGCGTTGGGGAGCCGCACAGATACGCAGTATTTT
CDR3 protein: CASSLALGSRTDTQYF

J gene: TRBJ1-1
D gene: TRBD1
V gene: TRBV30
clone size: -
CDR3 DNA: TGTGCCTGGAGACGACAGGGGGGGAACACTGAAGCTTTCTTT
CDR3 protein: CAWRRQGGNTEAFF

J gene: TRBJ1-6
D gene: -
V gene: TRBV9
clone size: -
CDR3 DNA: TGTGCCAGCAGCGTGGGTCCCGGTCTCGGGATCGGAAATTCACCCCTCCACTTT
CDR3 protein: CASSVGPGLGIGNSPLHF

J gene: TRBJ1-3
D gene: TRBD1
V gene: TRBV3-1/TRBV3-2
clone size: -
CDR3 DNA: TGTGCCAGCAGCCAACTCTCGGGACAGGTCTCTGGAAACACCATATATTTT
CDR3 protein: CASSQLSGQVSGNTIYF

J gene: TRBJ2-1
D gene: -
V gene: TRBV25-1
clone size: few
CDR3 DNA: TGTGCCAGCGGGGACTTCTGGGGCGAGCAGTTCTTC
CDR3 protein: CASGDFWGEQFF

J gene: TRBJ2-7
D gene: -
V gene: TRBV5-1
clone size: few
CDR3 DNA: TGCGCCAGCAGCTTGGATGGCGCCTTGAGGGCTTACGAGCAGTACTTC
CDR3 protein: CASSLDGALRAYEQYF

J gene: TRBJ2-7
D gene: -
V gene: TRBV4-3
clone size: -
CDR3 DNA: TGCGCCAGCAGCCAAGAACTCAGGCGCTACGAGCAGTACTTC
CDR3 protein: CASSQELRRYEQYF

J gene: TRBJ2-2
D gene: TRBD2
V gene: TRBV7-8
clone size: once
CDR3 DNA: TGTGCCAGCAGTCCTAGCGGGCGAAACACCGGGGAGCTGTTTTTT
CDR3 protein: CASSPSGRNTGELFF

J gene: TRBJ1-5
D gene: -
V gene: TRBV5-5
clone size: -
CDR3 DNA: TGTGCCAGCAGCTTGGCAGGCTATCAGCCCCAGCATTTT
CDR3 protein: CASSLAGYQPQHF

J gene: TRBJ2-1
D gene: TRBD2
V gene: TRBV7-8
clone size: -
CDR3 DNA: TGTGCCAGCAGCTTTGGGACTAGTATCGGTGAGCAGTTCTTC
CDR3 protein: CASSFGTSIGEQFF

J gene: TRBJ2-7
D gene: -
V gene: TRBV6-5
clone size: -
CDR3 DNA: TGTGCCAGCAGTTACACAGGTGCTGGGGAGCAGTACTTC
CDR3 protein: CASSYTGAGEQYF

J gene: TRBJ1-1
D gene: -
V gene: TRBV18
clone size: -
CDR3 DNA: TGTGCCAGCTCACCACGTCAAGGGGTGACCACTGAAGCTTTCTTT
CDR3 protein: CASSPRQGVTTEAFF

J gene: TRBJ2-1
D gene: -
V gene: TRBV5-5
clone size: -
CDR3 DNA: TGTGCCAGCAGCTCCCGCGGACAACCCTCCTACAATGAGCAGTTCTTC
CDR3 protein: CASSSRGQPSYNEQFF

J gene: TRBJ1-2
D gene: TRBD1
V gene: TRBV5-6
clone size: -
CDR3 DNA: TGTGCCAGCAGCTTGGCCCAGGGACAGCTCAGGCACTATGGCTACACCTTC
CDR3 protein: CASSLAQGQLRHYGYTF

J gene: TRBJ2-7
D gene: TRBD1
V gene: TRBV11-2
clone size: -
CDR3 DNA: TGTGCCAGCAGCTTCTCGTGGGACAGGGGCACCTACGAGCAGTACTTC
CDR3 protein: CASSFSWDRGTYEQYF

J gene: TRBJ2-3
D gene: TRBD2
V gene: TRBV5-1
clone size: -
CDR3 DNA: TGCGCCAGCAGCAGTAGCGGGAGTATCCCAGATACGCAGTATTTT
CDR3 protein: CASSSSGSIPDTQYF

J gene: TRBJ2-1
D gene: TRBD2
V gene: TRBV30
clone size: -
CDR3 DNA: TGTGCCTGGAACCCCGGGGGGAGTCTCTATGAGCAGTTCTTC
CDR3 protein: CAWNPGGSLYEQFF

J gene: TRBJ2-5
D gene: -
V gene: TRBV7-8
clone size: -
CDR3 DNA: TGTGCCAGCAGCTTAGATTCGAGGGAGACCCAGTACTTC
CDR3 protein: CASSLDSRETQYF

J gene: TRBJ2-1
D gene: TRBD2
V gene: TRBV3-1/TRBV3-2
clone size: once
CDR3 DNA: TGTGCCAGCAGCCAAGAACGTCTAGCGGGTAACAATGAGCAGTTCTTC
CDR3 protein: CASSQERLAGNNEQFF

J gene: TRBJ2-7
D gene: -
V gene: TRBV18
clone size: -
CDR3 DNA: TGTGCCAGCTCACCGGGGACATTGACCTACGAGCAGTACTTC
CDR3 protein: CASSPGTLTYEQYF

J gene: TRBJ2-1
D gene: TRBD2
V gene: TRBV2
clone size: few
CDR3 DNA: TGTGCCAGCAGTGCCGGGACTAGCGCTTACAATGAGCAGTTCTTC
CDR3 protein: CASSAGTSAYNEQFF

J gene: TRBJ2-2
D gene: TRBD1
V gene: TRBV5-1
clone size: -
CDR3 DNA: TGCGCCAGCAGCTTGACAGGGGGGTTCGCCGGGGAGCTGTTTTTT
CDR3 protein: CASSLTGGFAGELFF

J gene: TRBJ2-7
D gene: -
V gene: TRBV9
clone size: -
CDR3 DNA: TGTGCCAGCAGCGTAGTGGTAGCGCGCGAGCAGTACTTC
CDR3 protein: CASSVVVAREQYF

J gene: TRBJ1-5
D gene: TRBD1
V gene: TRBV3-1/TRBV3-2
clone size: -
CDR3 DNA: TGTGCCAGCAGCGAAGGGACAGCCCTAATCCAACATCAGCCCCAGCATTTT
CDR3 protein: CASSEGTALIQHQPQHF

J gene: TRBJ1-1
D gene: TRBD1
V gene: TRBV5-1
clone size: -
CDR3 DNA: TGCGCCAGCAGCTTGGGGACAGGGGCTATGAACACTGAAGCTTTCTTT
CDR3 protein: CASSLGTGAMNTEAFF

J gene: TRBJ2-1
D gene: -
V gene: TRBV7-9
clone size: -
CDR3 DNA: TGTGCCAGCAGCTTAGACTCCAGGTACAATGAGCAGTTCTTC
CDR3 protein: CASSLDSRYNEQFF

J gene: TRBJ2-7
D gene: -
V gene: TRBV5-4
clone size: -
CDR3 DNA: TGTGCCAGCAGCTTGTACGAGGGCTCCTACGAGCAGTACTTC
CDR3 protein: CASSLYEGSYEQYF

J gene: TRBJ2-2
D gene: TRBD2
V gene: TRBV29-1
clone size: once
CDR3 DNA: TGCAGCGTTGTTAGAGCGGGAGCGAACACCGGGGAGCTGTTTTTT
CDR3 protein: CSVVRAGANTGELFF

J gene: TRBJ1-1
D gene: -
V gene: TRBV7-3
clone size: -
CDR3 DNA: TGTGCCAGCAGCTTAAATCCAGCCTTAAGGGGGAACACTGAAGCTTTCTTT
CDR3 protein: CASSLNPALRGNTEAFF

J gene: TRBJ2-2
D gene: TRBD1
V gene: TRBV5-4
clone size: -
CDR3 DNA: TGTGCCAGCAGCTTGTTACAGGGGGCATCGGGGACCGGGGAGCTGTTTTTT
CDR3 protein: CASSLLQGASGTGELFF

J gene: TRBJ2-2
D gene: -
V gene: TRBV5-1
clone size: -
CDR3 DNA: TGCGCCAGCAGCTTTGAGCAGGGGTCGACCGGGGAGCTGTTTTTT
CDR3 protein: CASSFEQGSTGELFF

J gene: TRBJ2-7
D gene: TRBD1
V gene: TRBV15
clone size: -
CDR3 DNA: TGTGCCACCAGCCCGGGACAGGGAGGAGGTTACGAGCAGTACTTC
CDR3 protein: CATSPGQGGGYEQYF

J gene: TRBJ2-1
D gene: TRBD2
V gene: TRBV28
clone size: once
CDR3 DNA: TGTGCCAGCAGTTGGCTAGCGGGAGGGTATGAGCAGTTCTTC
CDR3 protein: CASSWLAGGYEQFF

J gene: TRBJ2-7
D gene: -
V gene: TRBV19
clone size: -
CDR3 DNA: TGTGCCAGTAGTATCGAGGGATCCTACGAGCAGTACTTC
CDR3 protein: CASSIEGSYEQYF

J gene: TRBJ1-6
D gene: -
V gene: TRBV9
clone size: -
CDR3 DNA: TGTGCCAGCAGCGGCGCGGGGGCTAATTCACCCCTCCACTTT
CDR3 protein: CASSGAGANSPLHF

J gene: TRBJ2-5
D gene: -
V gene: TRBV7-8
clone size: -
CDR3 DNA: TGTGCCAGCGTAGTGAGGGAGGAAGAGACCCAGTACTTC
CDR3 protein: CASVVREEETQYF